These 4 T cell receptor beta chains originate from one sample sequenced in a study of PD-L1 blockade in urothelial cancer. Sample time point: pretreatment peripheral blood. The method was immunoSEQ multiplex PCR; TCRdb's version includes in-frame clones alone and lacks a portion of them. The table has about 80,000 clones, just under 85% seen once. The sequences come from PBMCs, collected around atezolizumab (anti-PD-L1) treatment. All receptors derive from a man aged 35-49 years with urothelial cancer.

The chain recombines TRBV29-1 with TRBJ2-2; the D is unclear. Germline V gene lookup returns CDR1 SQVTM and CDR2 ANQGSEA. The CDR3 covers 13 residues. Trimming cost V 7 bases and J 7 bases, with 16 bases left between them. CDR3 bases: TGCAGCGGGAGCCTGGCGAGCCACGGGGAGCTGTTTTTT. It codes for CSGSLASHGELFF.

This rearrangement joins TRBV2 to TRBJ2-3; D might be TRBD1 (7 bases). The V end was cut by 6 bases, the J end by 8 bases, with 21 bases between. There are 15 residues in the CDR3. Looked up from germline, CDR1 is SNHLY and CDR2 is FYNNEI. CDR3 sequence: CASREGTAAVGTQYF. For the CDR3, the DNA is TGTGCCAGCAGGGAGGGGACAGCAGCCGTGGGTACGCAGTATTTT. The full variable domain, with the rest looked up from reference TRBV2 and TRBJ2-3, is EPEVTQTPSHQVTQMGQEVILRCVPISNHLYFYWYRQILGQKVEFLVSFYNNEISEKSEIFDDQFSVERPDGSNFTLKIRSTKLEDSAMYFCASREGTAAVGTQYFGPGTRLTVL.

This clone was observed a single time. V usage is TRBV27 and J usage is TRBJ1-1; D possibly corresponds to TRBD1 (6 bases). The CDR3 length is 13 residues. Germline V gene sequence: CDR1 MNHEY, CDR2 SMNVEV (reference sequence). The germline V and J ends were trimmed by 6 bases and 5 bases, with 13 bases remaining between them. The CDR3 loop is CASRRGGVTEAFF. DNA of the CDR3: TGTGCCAGCAGGCGAGGGGGGGTAACTGAAGCTTTCTTT.

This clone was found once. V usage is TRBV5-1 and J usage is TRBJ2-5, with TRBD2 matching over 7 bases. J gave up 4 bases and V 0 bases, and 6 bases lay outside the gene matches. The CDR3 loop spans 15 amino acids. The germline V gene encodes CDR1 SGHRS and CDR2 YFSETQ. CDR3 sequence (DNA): TGCGCCAGCAGCTTGGTGGGCAGGGAGGGAGAGACCCAGTACTTC. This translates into CASSLVGREGETQYF.